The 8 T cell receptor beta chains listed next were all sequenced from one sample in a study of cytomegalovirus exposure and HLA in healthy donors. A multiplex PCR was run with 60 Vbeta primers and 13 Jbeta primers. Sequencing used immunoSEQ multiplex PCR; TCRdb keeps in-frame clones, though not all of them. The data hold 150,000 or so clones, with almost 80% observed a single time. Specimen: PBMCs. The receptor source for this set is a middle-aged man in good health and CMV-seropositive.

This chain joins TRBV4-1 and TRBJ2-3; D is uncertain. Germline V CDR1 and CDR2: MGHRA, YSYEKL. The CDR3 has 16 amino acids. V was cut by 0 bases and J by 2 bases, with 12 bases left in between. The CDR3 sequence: CASSQDAAAATDTQYF. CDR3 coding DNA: TGCGCCAGCAGCCAAGATGCGGCGGCAGCCACAGATACGCAGTATTTT.

The CDR3 DNA follows: TGTGCCAGCAGTTCCCTGACAGCACCATATAGCAATCAGCCCCAGCATTTT. This gives the protein CASSSLTAPYSNQPQHF. This chain connects TRBV27 to TRBJ1-5, with D possibly being TRBD1 (5 bases). Germline assignment: CDR1 MNHEY and CDR2 SMNVEV (reference sequence). With 4 bases removed from V and 0 bases from J, the gap between germline ends came to 16 bases. The CDR3 contains 17 residues.

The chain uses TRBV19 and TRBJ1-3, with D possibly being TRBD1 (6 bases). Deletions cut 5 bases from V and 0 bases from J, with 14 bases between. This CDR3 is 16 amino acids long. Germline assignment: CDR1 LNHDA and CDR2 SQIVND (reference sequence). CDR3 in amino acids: CASSLDRASSGNTIYF. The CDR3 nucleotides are TGTGCCAGTAGTCTGGACAGAGCGTCCTCTGGAAACACCATATATTTT.

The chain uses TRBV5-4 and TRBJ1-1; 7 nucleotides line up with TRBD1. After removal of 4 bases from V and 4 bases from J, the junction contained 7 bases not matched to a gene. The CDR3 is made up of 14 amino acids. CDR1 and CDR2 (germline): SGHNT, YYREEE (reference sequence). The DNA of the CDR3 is TGTGCCAGCAGCCAGACAGGGATGAGCACTGAAGCTTTCTTT. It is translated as CASSQTGMSTEAFF.

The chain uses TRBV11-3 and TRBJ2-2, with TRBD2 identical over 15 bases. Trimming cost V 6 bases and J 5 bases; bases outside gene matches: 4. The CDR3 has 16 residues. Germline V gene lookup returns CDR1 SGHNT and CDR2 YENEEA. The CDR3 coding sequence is TGTGCCAGCAGTAAGGGACTAGCGGGAGGAACCGGGGAGCTGTTTTTT. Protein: CASSKGLAGGTGELFF. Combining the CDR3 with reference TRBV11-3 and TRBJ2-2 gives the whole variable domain EAGVVQSPRYKIIEKKQPVAFWCNPISGHNTLYWYLQNLGQGPELLIRYENEEAVDDSQLPKDRFSAERLKGVDSTLKIQPAELGDSAVYLCASSKGLAGGTGELFFGEGSRLTVL.

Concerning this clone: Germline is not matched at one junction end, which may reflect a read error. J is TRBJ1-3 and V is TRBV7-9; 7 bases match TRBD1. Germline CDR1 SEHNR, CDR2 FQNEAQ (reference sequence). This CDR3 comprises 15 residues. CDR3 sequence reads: CSSSALQGSGNTIYF. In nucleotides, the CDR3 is TGTTCCAGCAGCGCCCTACAGGGGTCTGGAAACACCATATATTTT.

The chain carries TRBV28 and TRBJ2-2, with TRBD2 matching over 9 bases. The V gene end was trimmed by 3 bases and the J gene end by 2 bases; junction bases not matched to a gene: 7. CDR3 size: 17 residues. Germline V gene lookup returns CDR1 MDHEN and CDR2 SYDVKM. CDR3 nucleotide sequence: TGTGCCAGCAGTTTTTCCCTAGCGGGAACAAACACCGGGGAGCTGTTTTTT. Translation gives CASSFSLAGTNTGELFF.

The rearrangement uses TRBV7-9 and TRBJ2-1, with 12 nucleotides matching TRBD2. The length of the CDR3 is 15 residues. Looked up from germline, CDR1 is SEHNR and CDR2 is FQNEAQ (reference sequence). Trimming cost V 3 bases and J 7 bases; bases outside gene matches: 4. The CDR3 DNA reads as TGTGCCAGCAGCTTCTGGCTAGCGGGAGGGAATGAGCAGTTCTTC. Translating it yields CASSFWLAGGNEQFF.